The 11 T cell receptor beta chains reported below all come from one sample, sequenced in a study of OX40 agonist ivuxolimab in advanced cancers. TCRdb's copy holds only in-frame clones and misses some; the assay was immunoSEQ multiplex PCR. This sample has about 48,000 clones, with 84% found just once. The starting material was CD4+ or CD8+ T cells sorted from blood, obtained in a trial of the OX40 agonist ivuxolimab. The receptors shown here come from an adult with an advanced solid tumor such as melanoma, head and neck, liver or kidney cancer.

The chain combines TRBV4-1 with TRBJ2-1; D remains unclear. Germline values: CDR1 MGHRA, CDR2 YSYEKL. V was pared by 11 bases and J by 6 bases, with 11 bases between. This CDR3 contains 11 residues. The CDR3 is CASGLRNEQFF. In DNA form, the CDR3 reads TGCGCCTCCGGTCTCCGCAATGAGCAGTTCTTC.

The chain employs TRBV27 and TRBJ2-2; 7 nucleotides align to TRBD2. CDR1 MNHEY and CDR2 SMNVEV come from the germline V gene (reference sequence). The CDR3 consists of 17 residues. The junction had 4 bases not matched to a gene; V was cut back by 0 bases and J by 0 bases. The CDR3 reads CASSLSGGRANTGELFF. CDR3 bases: TGTGCCAGCAGTTTATCTGGGGGGAGGGCGAACACCGGGGAGCTGTTTTTT.

The chain links TRBV28 to TRBJ2-5, with D possibly being TRBD1 or TRBD2 (5 bases each). V gave up 3 bases and J gave up 0 bases, with 20 bases separating them. Germline V gene data show CDR1 as MDHEN and CDR2 as SYDVKM. This CDR3 has 18 amino acids. CDR3 amino acids: CASSFALVGRIYQETQYF. As DNA, the CDR3 is TGTGCCAGCAGTTTTGCGTTGGTGGGACGAATCTACCAAGAGACCCAGTACTTC.

V is TRBV6-5 and J is TRBJ2-1, with D uncertain. Germline values: CDR1 MNHEY, CDR2 SVGAGI. V lost 0 bases, J lost 5 bases, and 11 bases lay in between. The CDR3 consists of 15 residues. CDR3 coding DNA: TGTGCCAGCAGTTACTCCCACGACCGAGACAATGAGCAGTTCTTC. Protein product: CASSYSHDRDNEQFF.

CDR3 protein: CASSSSQGAFSDGYTF. CDR3 in DNA: TGTGCCAGCAGCTCATCACAGGGGGCTTTTTCAGATGGCTACACCTTC. The chain has TRBV7-9 and TRBJ1-2, with 9 bases aligning to TRBD1. Germline V gene data show CDR1 as SEHNR and CDR2 as FQNEAQ (reference sequence). This CDR3 spans 16 amino acids. J was trimmed by 6 bases and V by 4 bases; bases with no gene match: 12.

The rearrangement links TRBV27 to TRBJ2-7; 10 bases are shared with TRBD1. Germline trimming cut 8 bases from V and 1 base from J; bases unmatched to any gene: 2. The CDR3 has 13 residues. Germline loops: CDR1 MNHEY, CDR2 SMNVEV (reference sequence). CDR3 nucleotides: TGTGCCAGCGGGGACAGGGGATCCTACGAGCAGTACTTC. Protein: CASGDRGSYEQYF.

The gene calls are TRBV2 and TRBJ2-7; 7 positions match TRBD2. With V trimmed by 4 bases and J by 1 base, 7 bases remained unmatched. Germline V gene lookup returns CDR1 SNHLY and CDR2 FYNNEI. The CDR3 is 15 amino acids. CDR3 region: CASSAGLGGSYEQYF. The DNA for the CDR3 is TGTGCCAGCAGTGCGGGCCTGGGGGGGTCCTACGAGCAGTACTTC.

The rearrangement uses TRBV2 and TRBJ1-3; no definite D call. V was cut by 1 base and J by 4 bases, with 8 bases left in between. Germline CDR1 reads SNHLY; CDR2 reads FYNNEI. The CDR3 totals 14 residues. The CDR3 spells CASSEDVGGNTIYF. The CDR3 bases are TGTGCCAGCAGTGAAGACGTTGGAGGAAACACCATATATTTT.

The V call is TRBV5-1, the J call TRBJ2-3, with 8 positions matching TRBD2. The CDR3 contains 14 residues. Trimming took 9 bases from V and 1 from J; bases not matched to a gene: 7. CDR1 is SGHRS and CDR2 is YFSETQ in the germline V gene. The CDR3 bases are TGCGCCACCCGGGGGGGGGACCGCACAGATACGCAGTATTTT. This gives the protein CATRGGDRTDTQYF. The full variable domain, its missing parts supplied by reference TRBV5-1 and TRBJ2-3, is KAGVTQTPRYLIKTRGQQVTLSCSPISGHRSVSWYQQTPGQGLQFLFEYFSETQRNKGNFPGRFSGRQFSNSRSEMNVSTLELGDSALYLCATRGGDRTDTQYFGPGTRLTVL.

V gene TRBV2 combines with J gene TRBJ2-7; D ambiguous. From germline, CDR1 is SNHLY and CDR2 FYNNEI. V lost 2 bases to trimming and J lost 2 bases, with 10 bases between them. The CDR3 totals 14 residues. The DNA of the CDR3 is TGTGCCAGCAGTGAATCCAAGGTACCCTACGAGCAGTACTTC. As protein: CASSESKVPYEQYF.

V usage is TRBV15 and J usage is TRBJ1-4; possible D gene TRBD1, 6 bases. CDR3 length: 15 residues. The germline V gene has CDR1 LNHNV and CDR2 YYDKDF (reference sequence). Trimming shortened V by 6 bases and J by 10 bases, and 21 bases separated the two germline ends. CDR3 region: CATSPRTAWDTKLFF. CDR3 coding DNA: TGTGCCACCAGTCCGAGGACCGCCTGGGACACAAAACTGTTTTTT.